This record looks at one T cell receptor beta chain sequence and its context. Its target is unknown. This CDR3 contains 15 residues. Germline V gives CDR1 SGHDN, CDR2 FVKESK. V dropped 4 bases and J dropped 5 bases, with 17 bases sitting between them. This record comes from a study of CD8+ T cells in alopecia areata. In each case, RNA was isolated and then reverse transcribed into cDNA as the sequencing template. The assay was immunoSEQ multiplex PCR, and TCRdb's table has in-frame clones only and misses some. This sample has some 180,000 clones, with roughly 65% found just once. Punch biopsies of lesional scalp, plus peripheral blood, were taken from alopecia areata patients. Notes on the study in general: Lesional scalp, notably in alopecia totalis/universalis, had clonality above that of normal scalp.

This sample comprised CD4+ T cells sorted from blood, obtained at week 0. This chain links TRBV14 with TRBJ2-5, with D unresolved. The TCR was taken from a human donor with alopecia areata. CDR3 in amino acids: CASSRRPGMEETQYF. DNA for the CDR3: TGTGCCAGCAGCCGTAGACCCGGAATGGAGGAGACCCAGTACTTC.